These 24 T cell receptor beta chains were sequenced from one sample in a study of shared clonotypes between healthy human individuals. Positively selected for CCR7, the CD45RO-negative cells used as naive CD8 cells excluded terminally differentiated effector memory CD45RA+ cells. This table comes from immunoSEQ multiplex PCR, and its TCRdb copy is limited to in-frame clones, with some not included. The sample has about 2.1 million clones, roughly 93% seen once. The material sequenced was naive CD8+ T cells from PBMCs. Receptor source: a man between 18 and 29 years old in good health. Some clones in this sample may be carry-over from other donors' samples.

This chain uses TRBV29-1 with TRBJ1-3; D unresolved. V dropped 5 bases and J dropped 3 bases, with 20 bases sitting between them. The length of the CDR3 is 16 residues. Germline CDR1 and CDR2: SQVTM and ANQGSEA. Written as DNA, the CDR3 is TGCAGCGTTCAGGAAACATCTGGGCTGAGTGGAAACACCATATATTTT. This encodes CSVQETSGLSGNTIYF.

V gene TRBV27 combines with J gene TRBJ2-1; TRBD2 aligns across 10 bases. J was trimmed by 5 bases and V by 6 bases; bases with no gene match: 10. Germline V gene lookup returns CDR1 MNHEY and CDR2 SMNVEV (reference sequence). CDR3 length: 16 residues. Here the CDR3 reads CASSDLTSGTDNEQFF. In nucleotides, the CDR3 is TGTGCCAGCAGCGACCTAACTAGCGGGACGGACAATGAGCAGTTCTTC.

This clone is a singleton in its sample. This chain links TRBV27 with TRBJ2-5, with 7 bases lining up with TRBD2. Germline V gene data show CDR1 as MNHEY and CDR2 as SMNVEV (reference sequence). The CDR3 has 14 amino acids. Trimming cost V 5 bases and J 3 bases; bases outside gene matches: 6. DNA for the CDR3: TGTGCCAGCAGTCCCCGGACTAGTGAAGAGACCCAGTACTTC. This codes for CASSPRTSEETQYF.

The V gene is TRBV14, the J gene TRBJ2-4; possibly TRBD1 for D (6 bases). The ends were cut back, 4 bases at V and 0 bases at J, with 13 bases in the middle. This CDR3 contains 16 residues. Germline CDR1 SGHDN, CDR2 FVKESK. The CDR3 protein is CASSPPGHLAKNIQYF. The DNA for the CDR3 is TGTGCCAGCAGCCCTCCGGGACATTTAGCCAAAAACATTCAGTACTTC.

The CDR3 DNA reads TGTGCCAGCAGTTTATTGGGAACAGGGGCTCAGCCCCAGCATTTT. Its protein is CASSLLGTGAQPQHF. This chain links TRBV27 with TRBJ1-5; 7 bases align to TRBD1. Germline CDR1 reads MNHEY; CDR2 reads SMNVEV (reference sequence). The CDR3 consists of 15 residues. V was pared by 1 base and J by 6 bases, with 6 bases of the junction left unmatched.

V and J are TRBV4-1 and TRBJ1-1; D ambiguous. CDR1 and CDR2 (germline): MGHRA, YSYEKL. The CDR3 totals 14 residues. Trimming shortened V by 4 bases and J by 1 base, and 10 bases separated the two germline ends. CDR3 sequence (DNA): TGCGCCAGCAGCCGATTACGGGAGAACACTGAAGCTTTCTTT. This gives the protein CASSRLRENTEAFF.

J is TRBJ1-2 and V is TRBV7-6, with a weak D call TRBD1 (6 bases). Trimming pared 1 base from V and 2 bases from J, leaving 11 bases between. Germline V gene sequence: CDR1 SGHVS, CDR2 FNYEAQ. The length of the CDR3 is 15 residues. CDR3 sequence reads: CASSLGTETNYGYTF. The CDR3 bases are TGTGCCAGCAGCTTAGGGACAGAGACCAACTATGGCTACACCTTC. Full variable domain (rest looked up from reference TRBV7-6 and TRBJ1-2): GAGVSQSPRYKVTKRGQDVALRCDPISGHVSLYWYRQALGQGPEFLTYFNYEAQQDKSGLPNDRFSAERPEGSISTLTIQRTEQRDSAMYRCASSLGTETNYGYTFGSGTRLTVV.

This clone came up once. The chain joins TRBV6-5 to TRBJ1-2; D is possibly TRBD1 (5 bases). This CDR3 spans 16 amino acids. The ends were cut back, 0 bases at V and 3 bases at J, with 14 bases in the middle. CDR1 is MNHEY and CDR2 is SVGAGI in the germline V gene. The CDR3 DNA sequence: TGTGCCAGCAGTTACTCGCAAACAGGCGATTACTATGGCTACACCTTC. It specifies CASSYSQTGDYYGYTF.

This chain connects TRBV29-1 to TRBJ2-5, with 7 nucleotides matching TRBD1. This CDR3 contains 15 residues. The V and J ends lost 6 bases and 2 bases, in that order; junction bases with no gene match: 12. CDR1 SQVTM and CDR2 ANQGSEA come from the germline V gene. The CDR3 region is CSVARDSLRQETQYF. The CDR3 nucleotides read TGCAGCGTCGCCCGGGACAGCCTCCGTCAAGAGACCCAGTACTTC.

The table lists this clone with a count of one. V is TRBV9 and J is TRBJ2-3, with 8 bases aligning to TRBD2. Germline CDR1 reads SGDLS; CDR2 reads YYNGEE. The CDR3 is 15 amino acids. Germline trimming cut 0 bases from V and 6 bases from J; bases unmatched to any gene: 6. CDR3 coding DNA: TGTGCCAGCAGCGTAGCCGGGACTAGTTTGGATACGCAGTATTTT. Translating gives CASSVAGTSLDTQYF.

The gene calls are TRBV28 and TRBJ1-5; no clear D gene. This CDR3 contains 14 residues. Trimming removed 4 bases from V and 1 base from J, with 8 bases in between. Germline assignment: CDR1 MDHEN and CDR2 SYDVKM. This chain's CDR3 is CASSSVDSNQPQHF. Written as DNA, the CDR3 is TGTGCCAGCAGTTCCGTGGACAGCAATCAGCCCCAGCATTTT.

The chain employs TRBV27 and TRBJ1-2, with TRBD1 matching 10 bases. The junction had 8 bases not matched to a gene; V was cut back by 7 bases and J by 6 bases. This CDR3 has 14 amino acids. The V gene's germline CDR1 is MNHEY and CDR2 SMNVEV (reference sequence). CDR3 sequence (DNA): TGTGCCAGCACCCCGACAGGGGGCAACGATGGCTACACCTTC. Its translation is CASTPTGGNDGYTF.

The rearrangement links TRBV2 to TRBJ2-6; D is undetermined. Germline CDR1 reads SNHLY; CDR2 reads FYNNEI. The ends were cut back, 1 base at V and 5 bases at J, with 9 bases in the middle. The length of the CDR3 is 15 residues. The CDR3 loop is CASSEGPRRANVLTF. The DNA of the CDR3 is TGTGCCAGCAGTGAAGGCCCACGACGGGCCAACGTCCTGACTTTC.

The V and J genes are TRBV7-8 and TRBJ2-7, with TRBD1 identical over 10 bases. Germline-derived CDR1 and CDR2 are SGHVS and FQNEAQ. V lost 5 bases and J lost 3; bases outside the gene matches: 7. This CDR3 is 15 amino acids long. CDR3 loop: CASSRGRDRGYEQYF. The CDR3 nucleotides read TGTGCCAGCAGCAGAGGCCGGGACAGGGGCTACGAGCAGTACTTC.

The CDR3 nucleotides are TGTGCCAGCAGCCCGGTGCTAGCGGGTTACACCGGGGAGCTGTTTTTT. It codes for CASSPVLAGYTGELFF. The J gene is TRBJ2-2, the V gene TRBV5-6, with 8 bases matching TRBD2. Germline trimming cut 4 bases from V and 3 bases from J; bases unmatched to any gene: 8. Germline lookup yields CDR1 SGHDT and CDR2 YYEEEE. This CDR3 has 16 residues.

The chain couples TRBV25-1 to TRBJ1-2; D is unresolved. CDR1 is MGHDK and CDR2 is SYGVNS in the germline V gene. This CDR3 region has 12 residues. With 6 bases removed from V and 4 bases from J, the gap between germline ends came to 9 bases. In DNA, the CDR3 is TGTGCCAGCAGGGCAGGAACCTATGGCTACACCTTC. It codes for CASRAGTYGYTF.

The chain combines TRBV11-2 with TRBJ2-7; D is unclear. Trimming stripped 0 bases from V and 5 bases from J, with 8 bases between. The CDR3 spans 13 residues. From germline, CDR1 is SGHAT and CDR2 FQNNGV. This chain's CDR3 is CASSLETWHEQYF. The CDR3 DNA is TGTGCCAGCAGCTTAGAAACGTGGCACGAGCAGTACTTC.

The chain combines TRBV14 with TRBJ2-5, with TRBD1 identical over 7 bases. J gave up 0 bases and V 4 bases, and 5 bases lay outside the gene matches. The CDR3 has 15 residues. Germline assignment: CDR1 SGHDN and CDR2 FVKESK. This CDR3 reads CASSREQGNQETQYF. The CDR3 DNA reads TGTGCCAGCAGCCGCGAACAGGGGAACCAAGAGACCCAGTACTTC.

This chain connects TRBV5-4 to TRBJ2-1; TRBD2 matches 12 bases. CDR3 length: 17 amino acids. V was clipped by 4 bases and J by 7 bases; unmatched bases: 12. The germline gives CDR1 SGHNT, CDR2 YYREEE (reference sequence). CDR3 sequence (DNA): TGTGCCAGCAGCCATGGTTCGACTAGCGGGAGTACGAATGAGCAGTTCTTC. Translating gives CASSHGSTSGSTNEQFF.

The chain has TRBV7-3 and TRBJ2-3; tentative D call: TRBD2 (5 bases). This CDR3 region has 14 residues. Germline V gives CDR1 SGHTA, CDR2 FQGTGA. V shed 5 bases and J shed 0 bases, with 9 bases lying between them. The CDR3 region is CASSKDLSTDTQYF. CDR3 nucleotides: TGTGCCAGCAGCAAGGACTTGAGCACAGATACGCAGTATTTT.

The J gene is TRBJ2-7, the V gene TRBV27, with TRBD2 as a possible D gene (7 bases). The CDR3 runs 15 residues. CDR1 MNHEY and CDR2 SMNVEV come from the germline V gene (reference sequence). The ends were cut back, 0 bases at V and 6 bases at J, with 15 bases in the middle. The CDR3 sequence is CASSLSAWGGGEQYF. Written as DNA, the CDR3 is TGTGCCAGCAGTTTATCGGCGTGGGGGGGCGGCGAGCAGTACTTC.

This clone was observed a single time. The chain recombines TRBV27 with TRBJ2-7; no firm D call. V dropped 2 bases and J dropped 2 bases, with 16 bases sitting between them. CDR1 and CDR2 (germline): MNHEY, SMNVEV (reference sequence). The CDR3 is made up of 16 amino acids. The CDR3: CASSLKWELSTYEQYF. DNA of the CDR3: TGTGCCAGCAGTTTAAAGTGGGAATTAAGTACCTACGAGCAGTACTTC.

CDR3 amino acids: CAWTPGQGSYEQYF. CDR3 bases: TGTGCCTGGACCCCGGGACAGGGAAGCTACGAGCAGTACTTC. V is TRBV30 and J is TRBJ2-7; 9 bases match TRBD1. The germline CDR1 and CDR2 sequences are GTSNPN and SVGIG (reference sequence). The CDR3 consists of 14 residues. Trimming took 4 bases from V and 3 from J; bases not matched to a gene: 7.

Points on this clone: The same CDR3 also results from other DNA sequences found in this sample. The chain employs TRBV28 and TRBJ2-7, with TRBD1 identical over 9 bases. The CDR3 has 14 residues. CDR1 and CDR2 (germline): MDHEN, SYDVKM. V trimming: 2 bases; J trimming: 2 bases; junction bases outside the gene matches: 1. This chain's CDR3 is CASSLGTGPYEQYF. The CDR3 DNA sequence: TGTGCCAGCAGTTTAGGGACAGGGCCCTACGAGCAGTACTTC.